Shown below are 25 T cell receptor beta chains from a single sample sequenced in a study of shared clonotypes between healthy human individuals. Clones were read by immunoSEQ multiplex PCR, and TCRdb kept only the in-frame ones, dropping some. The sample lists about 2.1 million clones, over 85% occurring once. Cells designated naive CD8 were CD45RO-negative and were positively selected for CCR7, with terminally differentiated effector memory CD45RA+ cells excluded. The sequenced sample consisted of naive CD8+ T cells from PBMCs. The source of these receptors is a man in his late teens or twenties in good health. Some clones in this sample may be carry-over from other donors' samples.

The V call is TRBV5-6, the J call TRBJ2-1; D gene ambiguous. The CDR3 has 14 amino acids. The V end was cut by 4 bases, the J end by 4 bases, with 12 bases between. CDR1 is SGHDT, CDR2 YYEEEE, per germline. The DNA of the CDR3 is TGTGCCAGCAGCCCCGGACGGATTTACAATGAGCAGTTCTTC. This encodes CASSPGRIYNEQFF.

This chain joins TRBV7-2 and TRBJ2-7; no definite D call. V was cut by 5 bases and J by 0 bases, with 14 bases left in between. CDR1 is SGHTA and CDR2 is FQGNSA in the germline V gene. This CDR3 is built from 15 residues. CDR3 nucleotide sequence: TGTGCCAGCAGCCCCTATCCTCCAAGCTCCTACGAGCAGTACTTC. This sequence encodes CASSPYPPSSYEQYF. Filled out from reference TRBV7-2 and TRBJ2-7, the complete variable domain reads GAGVSQSPSNKVTEKGKDVELRCDPISGHTALYWYRQSLGQGLEFLIYFQGNSAPDKSGLPSDRFSAERTGGSVSTLTIQRTQQEDSAVYLCASSPYPPSSYEQYFGPGTRLTVT.

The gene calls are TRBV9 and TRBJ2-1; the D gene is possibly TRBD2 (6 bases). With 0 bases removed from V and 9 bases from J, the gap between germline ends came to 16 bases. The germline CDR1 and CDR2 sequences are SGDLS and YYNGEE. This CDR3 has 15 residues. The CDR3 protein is CASSVASTSQGEQFF. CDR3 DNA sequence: TGTGCCAGCAGCGTAGCATCGACTAGTCAGGGTGAGCAGTTCTTC.

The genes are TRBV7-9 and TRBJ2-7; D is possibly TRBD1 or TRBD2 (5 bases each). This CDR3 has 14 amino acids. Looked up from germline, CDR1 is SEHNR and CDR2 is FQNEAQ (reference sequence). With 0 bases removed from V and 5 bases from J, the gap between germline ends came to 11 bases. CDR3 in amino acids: CASSLAFMGDEQYF. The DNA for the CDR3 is TGTGCCAGCAGCTTAGCGTTCATGGGGGACGAGCAGTACTTC.

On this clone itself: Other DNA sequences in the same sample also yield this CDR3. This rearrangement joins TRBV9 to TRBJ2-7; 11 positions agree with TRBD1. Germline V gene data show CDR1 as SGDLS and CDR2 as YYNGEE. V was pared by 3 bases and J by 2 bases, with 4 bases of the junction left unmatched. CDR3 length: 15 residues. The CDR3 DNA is TGTGCCAGCAGCGCCGGACAGGGGGCCCCCTACGAGCAGTACTTC. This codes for CASSAGQGAPYEQYF.

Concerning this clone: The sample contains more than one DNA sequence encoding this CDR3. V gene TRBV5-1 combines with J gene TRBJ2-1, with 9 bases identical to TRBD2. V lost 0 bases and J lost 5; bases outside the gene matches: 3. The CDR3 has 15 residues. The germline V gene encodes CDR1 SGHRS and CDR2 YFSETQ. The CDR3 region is CASSLGLAGNNEQFF. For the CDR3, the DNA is TGCGCCAGCAGCTTGGGGCTAGCGGGGAACAATGAGCAGTTCTTC.

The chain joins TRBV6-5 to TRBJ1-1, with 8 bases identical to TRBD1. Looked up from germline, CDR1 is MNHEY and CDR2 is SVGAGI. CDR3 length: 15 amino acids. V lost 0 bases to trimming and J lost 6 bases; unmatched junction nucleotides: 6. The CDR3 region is CASSYSNRGTSEAFF. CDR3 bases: TGTGCCAGCAGTTACTCGAACAGGGGGACATCTGAAGCTTTCTTT.

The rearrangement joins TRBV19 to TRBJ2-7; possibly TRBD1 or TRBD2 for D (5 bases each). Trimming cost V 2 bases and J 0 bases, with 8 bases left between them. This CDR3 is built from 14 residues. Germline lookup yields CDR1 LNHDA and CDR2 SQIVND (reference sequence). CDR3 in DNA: TGTGCCAGTAGTATATCGGGGCCCTCCTACGAGCAGTACTTC. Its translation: CASSISGPSYEQYF.

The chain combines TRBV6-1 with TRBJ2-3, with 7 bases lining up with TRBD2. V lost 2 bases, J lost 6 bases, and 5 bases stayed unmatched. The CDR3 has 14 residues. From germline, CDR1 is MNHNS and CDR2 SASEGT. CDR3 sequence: CASSEPPGGDTQYF. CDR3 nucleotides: TGTGCCAGCAGTGAACCCCCCGGGGGGGATACGCAGTATTTT.

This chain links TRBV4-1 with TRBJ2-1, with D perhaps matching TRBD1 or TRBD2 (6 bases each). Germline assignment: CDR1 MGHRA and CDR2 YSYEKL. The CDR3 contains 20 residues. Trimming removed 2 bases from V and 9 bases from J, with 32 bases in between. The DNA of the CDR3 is TGCGCCAGCAGCCAAAGAACAGGGTTTAATCTCGGGGGTCATCGCGGTGAGCAGTTCTTC. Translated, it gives CASSQRTGFNLGGHRGEQFF.

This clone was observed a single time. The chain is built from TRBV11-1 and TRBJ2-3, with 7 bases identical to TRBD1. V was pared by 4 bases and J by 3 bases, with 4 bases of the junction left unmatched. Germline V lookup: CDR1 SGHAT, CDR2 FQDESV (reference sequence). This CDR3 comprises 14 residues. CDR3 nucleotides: TGTGCCAGCAGCTCGGGACAGAATACAGATACGCAGTATTTT. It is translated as CASSSGQNTDTQYF.

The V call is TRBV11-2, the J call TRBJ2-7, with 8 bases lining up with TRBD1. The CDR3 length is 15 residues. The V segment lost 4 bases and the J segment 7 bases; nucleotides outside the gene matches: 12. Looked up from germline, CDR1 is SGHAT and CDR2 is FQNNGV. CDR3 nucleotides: TGTGCCAGCAGCTCCCCTCGGACAGGGAAAGGGGAGCAGTACTTC. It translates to CASSSPRTGKGEQYF.

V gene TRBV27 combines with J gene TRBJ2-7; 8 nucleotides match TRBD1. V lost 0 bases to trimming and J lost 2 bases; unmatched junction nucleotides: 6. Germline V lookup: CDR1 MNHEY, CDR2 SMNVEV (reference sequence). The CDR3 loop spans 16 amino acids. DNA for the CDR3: TGTGCCAGCAGTTTATCCCCGGGACAGGACCCCTACGAGCAGTACTTC. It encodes CASSLSPGQDPYEQYF.

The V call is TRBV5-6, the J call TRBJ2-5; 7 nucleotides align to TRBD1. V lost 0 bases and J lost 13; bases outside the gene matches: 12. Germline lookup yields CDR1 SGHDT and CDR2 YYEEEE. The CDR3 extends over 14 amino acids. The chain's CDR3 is CASSLAGDSYFLYF. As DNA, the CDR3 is TGTGCCAGCAGCTTGGCTGGGGACAGCTACTTTCTGTACTTC.

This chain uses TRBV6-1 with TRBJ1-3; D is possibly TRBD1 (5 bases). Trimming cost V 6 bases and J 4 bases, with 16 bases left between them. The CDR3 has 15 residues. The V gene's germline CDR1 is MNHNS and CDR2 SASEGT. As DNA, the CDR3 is TGTGCCAGCAGGTTTCCCGGGGCGTGGGGAAACACCATATATTTT. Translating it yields CASRFPGAWGNTIYF.

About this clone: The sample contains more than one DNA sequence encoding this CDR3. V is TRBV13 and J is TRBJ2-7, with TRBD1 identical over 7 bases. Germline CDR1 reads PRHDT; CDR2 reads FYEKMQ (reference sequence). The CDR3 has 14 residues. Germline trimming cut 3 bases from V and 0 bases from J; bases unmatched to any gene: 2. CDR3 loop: CASSFGDSSYEQYF. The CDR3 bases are TGTGCCAGCAGCTTCGGGGACAGCTCCTACGAGCAGTACTTC.

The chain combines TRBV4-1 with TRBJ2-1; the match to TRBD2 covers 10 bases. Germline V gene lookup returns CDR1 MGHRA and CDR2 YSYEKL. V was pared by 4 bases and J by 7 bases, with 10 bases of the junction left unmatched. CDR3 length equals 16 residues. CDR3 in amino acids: CASSPGGLAGGNEQFF. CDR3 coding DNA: TGCGCCAGCAGCCCCGGGGGGTTAGCGGGAGGAAATGAGCAGTTCTTC.

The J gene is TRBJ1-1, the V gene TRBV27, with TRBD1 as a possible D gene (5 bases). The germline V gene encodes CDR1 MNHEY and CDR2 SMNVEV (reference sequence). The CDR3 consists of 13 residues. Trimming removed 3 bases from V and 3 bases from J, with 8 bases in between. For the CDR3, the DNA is TGTGCCAGCAGTTTTCTCAGGGACACTGAAGCTTTCTTT. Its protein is CASSFLRDTEAFF.

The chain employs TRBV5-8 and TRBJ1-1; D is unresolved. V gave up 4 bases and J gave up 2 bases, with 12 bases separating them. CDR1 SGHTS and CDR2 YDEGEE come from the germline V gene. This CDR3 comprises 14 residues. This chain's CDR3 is CASSMGGFNTEAFF. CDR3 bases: TGTGCCAGCAGCATGGGAGGGTTTAACACTGAAGCTTTCTTT.

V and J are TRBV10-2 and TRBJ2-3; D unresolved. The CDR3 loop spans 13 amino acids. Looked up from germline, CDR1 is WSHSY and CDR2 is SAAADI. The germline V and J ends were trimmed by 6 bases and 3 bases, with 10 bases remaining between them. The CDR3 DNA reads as TGCGCCAGCAGAATCGGCAGAACAGATACGCAGTATTTT. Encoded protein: CASRIGRTDTQYF.

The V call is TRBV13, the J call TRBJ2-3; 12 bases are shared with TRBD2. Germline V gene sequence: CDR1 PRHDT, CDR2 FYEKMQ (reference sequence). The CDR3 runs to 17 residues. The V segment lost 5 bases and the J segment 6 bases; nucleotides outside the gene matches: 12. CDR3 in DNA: TGTGCCAGCAGCGCCCGACTAGCGGGAGTACGGTCGGATACGCAGTATTTT. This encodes CASSARLAGVRSDTQYF.

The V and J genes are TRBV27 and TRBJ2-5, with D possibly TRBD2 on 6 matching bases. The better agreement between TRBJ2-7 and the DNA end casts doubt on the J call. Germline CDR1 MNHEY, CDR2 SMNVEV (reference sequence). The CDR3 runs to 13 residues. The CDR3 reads CASSPRAGLEQYF. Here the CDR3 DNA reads TGTGCCAGCAGTCCCCGCGCGGGACTCGAGCAGTACTTC.

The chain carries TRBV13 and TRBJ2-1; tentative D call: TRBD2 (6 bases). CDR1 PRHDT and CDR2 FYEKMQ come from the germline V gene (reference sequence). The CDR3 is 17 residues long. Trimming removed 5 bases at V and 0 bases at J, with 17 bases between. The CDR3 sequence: CASSRLEGPGSYNEQFF. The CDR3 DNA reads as TGTGCCAGCAGCCGCCTGGAGGGCCCCGGCTCCTACAATGAGCAGTTCTTC.

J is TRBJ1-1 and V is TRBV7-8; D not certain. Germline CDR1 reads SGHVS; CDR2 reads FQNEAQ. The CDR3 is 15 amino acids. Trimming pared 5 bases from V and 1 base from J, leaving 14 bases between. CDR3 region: CASSLGPSGNTEAFF. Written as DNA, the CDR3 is TGTGCCAGCAGCCTCGGCCCCTCAGGGAACACTGAAGCTTTCTTT.

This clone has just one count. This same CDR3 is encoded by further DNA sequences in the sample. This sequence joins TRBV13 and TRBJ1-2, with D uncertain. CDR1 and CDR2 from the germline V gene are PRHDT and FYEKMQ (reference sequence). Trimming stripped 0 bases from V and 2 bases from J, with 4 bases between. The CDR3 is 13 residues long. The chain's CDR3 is CASSLGQNYGYTF. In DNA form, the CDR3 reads TGTGCCAGCAGCTTAGGGCAAAACTATGGCTACACCTTC.